One T cell receptor beta chain is described in this entry. Its cognate antigen is unknown. This sample stems from a study of identical twins. A universal primer site came from template switching; cDNA carried unique molecular identifiers. From the 5' RACE reads, TCRdb called clonotypes with MiXCR, one entry per CDR3 protein. The repertoire consists of fewer than 250,000 distinct CDR3 sequences, with roughly 7% occurring once and the leading ten covering 3.5% to 4%. Germline trimming cut 4 bases from V and 0 bases from J; bases unmatched to any gene: 12. CDR1 SGHDT and CDR2 YYEEEE come from the germline V gene. The CDR3 is 20 amino acids. The study's findings and limits: Fewer insertions marked abundant cord blood beta clonotypes; young adult naive trended weakly, memory not at all.

The same specimen was also included in a second study, on yellow fever vaccine responses in identical twins.

The chain carries TRBV5-6 and TRBJ2-6, with 11 bases identical to TRBD1. Sequenced sample: memory (CD45RO+) T cells sorted from blood. The TCR originated in a woman under 30 in good health. In DNA, the CDR3 is TGTGCCAGCAGCAAATTAAATACCGGGACAGGGGGCTCTGGGGCCAACGTCCTGACTTTC. Translating it yields CASSKLNTGTGGSGANVLTF.